Listed below are T cell receptor beta chains from one sample, sequenced in a study of T cell responses to AZD1222 COVID-19 vaccine. The data were produced by immunoSEQ multiplex PCR, yet TCRdb's version contains in-frame clones alone and is incomplete. Here the sample spans about 170,000 clones, 85% to 95% being singletons. The input for sequencing was peripheral blood, taken on day 0 of AZD1222 vaccination. All receptors come from an adult in good health. CDR3s include the opening cysteine and the closing phenylalanine or tryptophan. A D gene is named only where the DNA matches it firmly. Rows may omit the clone size; those that give it use once, few, many or a size class.

V gene	J gene	D gene	clone size	CDR3 DNA	CDR3 protein
TRBV19	TRBJ1-5	-	-	TGTGCCAGTAGACTCTCCGCAAGGGGCTATAGCAATCAGCCCCAGCATTTT	CASRLSARGYSNQPQHF
TRBV11-3	TRBJ2-7	TRBD2	-	TGTGCCAGCAGCCTAACTAGCGGGAGCGCCTACGAGCAGTACTTC	CASSLTSGSAYEQYF
TRBV27	TRBJ1-2	TRBD1	-	TGTGCCAGCAGTTCTCGGACAGGGAGCAACTATGGCTACACCTTC	CASSSRTGSNYGYTF
TRBV10-2	TRBJ2-1	-	-	TGCGCCAGCAGTGAGAGGGCCCCCTACGGTGAGCAGTTCTTC	CASSERAPYGEQFF
TRBV3-1/TRBV3-2	TRBJ1-2	-	-	TGTGCCAGCAGCTCGAGCGGGGGCCGGGCAGGCTACACCTTC	CASSSSGGRAGYTF
TRBV9	TRBJ2-3	-	once	TGTGCCAGCAGCGTCCTCAGGGGTCCTACAGATACGCAGTATTTT	CASSVLRGPTDTQYF
TRBV4-2	TRBJ2-7	TRBD1	-	TGTGCCAGCAGCCTCGGACAGGGACGTGAGCAGTACTTC	CASSLGQGREQYF
TRBV6-5	TRBJ2-7	TRBD2	once	TGTGCCAGCAGTCCAAAGACTAGCACCAGTCCCGAGCAGTACTTC	CASSPKTSTSPEQYF
TRBV2	TRBJ1-5	-	many	TGTGCCAGCAGTGAATACTGGGGCAATCAGCCCCAGCATTTT	CASSEYWGNQPQHF
TRBV6-1	TRBJ1-2	-	-	TGTGCCAGCAGTGAAGAGTACAGCGGAAGCTATGGCTACACCTTC	CASSEEYSGSYGYTF
TRBV4-1	TRBJ1-5	-	-	TGCGCCAGCAGCCAAGATTTGACCTATCAGCCCCAGCATTTT	CASSQDLTYQPQHF
TRBV3-1/TRBV3-2	TRBJ2-1	TRBD2	-	TGTGCCAGCAGCCTCGGGACTAGCGGGCTTAACAATGAGCAGTTCTTC	CASSLGTSGLNNEQFF
TRBV6-1	TRBJ2-2	TRBD1	-	TGTGCCAGCAGTGCGGGGGTGGCAGGGGGCTTCACCGGGGAGCTGTTTTTT	CASSAGVAGGFTGELFF
TRBV6-5	TRBJ2-1	TRBD2	-	TGTGCCAGCAGTTTCCTCGGGAGGGGGTTCAACAATGAGCAGTTCTTC	CASSFLGRGFNNEQFF
TRBV5-5	TRBJ1-5	-	few	TGTGCCAGCAGCTTGGCCGTGAGCCTCGATAGCAATCAGCCCCAGCATTTT	CASSLAVSLDSNQPQHF
TRBV20-1	TRBJ1-1	-	-	TGCAGTGCTAGTAGGTCTCACGAAGCTTTCTTT	CSASRSHEAFF
TRBV11-2	TRBJ2-2	TRBD2	-	TGTGCCAGCAGCCCTATGGCGGGACTAGCGGGCGGACCCCCCGGGGAGCTGTTTTTT	CASSPMAGLAGGPPGELFF
TRBV10-1	TRBJ2-1	-	-	TGCGCCAGCAGTGAGTCGATCGCCTCCTACAATGAGCAGTTCTTC	CASSESIASYNEQFF
TRBV30	TRBJ1-2	-	-	TGTGCCTGGACCCCCCACCTCAACAGCGGGGGCTACACCTTC	CAWTPHLNSGGYTF
TRBV5-4	TRBJ2-7	-	-	TGTGCCAGCAGCTTGGCGGGCGGGGACGAGCAGTACTTC	CASSLAGGDEQYF
TRBV7-2	TRBJ2-1	-	-	TGTGCCAGCAGCCCCTCGACGGTTTCGTATGAGCAGTTCTTC	CASSPSTVSYEQFF
TRBV30	TRBJ1-1	TRBD1	-	TGTGCCTGGAGTGTAAAGGGACAGGGAAACACTGAAGCTTTCTTT	CAWSVKGQGNTEAFF
TRBV27	TRBJ1-5	-	-	TGTGCCAGCAGTTTGGTACAGGGTCTTGGCAATCAGCCCCAGCATTTT	CASSLVQGLGNQPQHF
TRBV5-1	TRBJ1-2	TRBD1	-	TGCGCCAGCAGCCCTACCGGGACAGGGAAGGGATATGGCTACACCTTC	CASSPTGTGKGYGYTF
TRBV6-5	TRBJ1-3	-	-	TGTGCCAGCAGTTACCGGGCCGTCTCTGGAAACACCATATATTTT	CASSYRAVSGNTIYF
TRBV7-9	TRBJ2-1	-	-	TGTGCCAGCCTGCAGCGGTCCTACAATGAGCAGTTCTTC	CASLQRSYNEQFF
TRBV5-1	TRBJ1-1	TRBD1	-	TGCGCCAGCAGCTTGGCCGCTACGGCAGGGGGCACTGAAGCTTTCTTT	CASSLAATAGGTEAFF
TRBV29-1	TRBJ2-1	TRBD2	-	TGCAGCGTTTTCGGACTAGCGGGACGCTCCTACAATGAGCAGTTCTTC	CSVFGLAGRSYNEQFF
TRBV27	TRBJ2-3	TRBD2	-	TGTGCCAGTCGCCCAGCGGGAGGGGGCACAGATACGCAGTATTTT	CASRPAGGGTDTQYF
TRBV2	TRBJ1-6	-	-	TGTGCCAGCATCGGGCAGGGGCGGGATTCACCCCTCCACTTT	CASIGQGRDSPLHF
TRBV15	TRBJ1-5	-	once	TGTGCCACCAGCAGAGACCAGGGGCTGAGGAATCAGCCCCAGCATTTT	CATSRDQGLRNQPQHF
TRBV5-6	TRBJ2-7	TRBD1	-	TGTGCCAGCAGCTTGGAGGGGACAGCGAAGTCCTACGAGCAGTACTTC	CASSLEGTAKSYEQYF
TRBV5-1	TRBJ1-4	TRBD1	-	TGCGCCAGCAGCTCTACAGGGGTTGGGGAAAAACTGTTTTTT	CASSSTGVGEKLFF
TRBV30	TRBJ2-5	-	-	TGTGCCTGGACTAGGGCAAACGAAGAGACCCAGTACTTC	CAWTRANEETQYF
TRBV6-5	TRBJ2-5	-	-	TGTGCCAGCAAAGAAGTGACCCAGTACTTC	CASKEVTQYF
TRBV28	TRBJ1-5	-	-	TGTGCCAGCAGCCGAGGGGTCTCTCAGCCCCAGCATTTT	CASSRGVSQPQHF
TRBV5-6	TRBJ1-1	TRBD1	-	TGTGCCAGCAGCCCGGGACAGGGGGAGGCTGAAGCTTTCTTT	CASSPGQGEAEAFF
TRBV6-4	TRBJ1-6	TRBD1	-	TGTGCCAGCAGTCCGGGACAGTATAATTCACCCCTCCACTTT	CASSPGQYNSPLHF
TRBV13	TRBJ1-1	-	-	TGTGCCAGCAGCTTAGGGGGGAACACTGAAGCTTTCTTT	CASSLGGNTEAFF
TRBV3-1/TRBV3-2	TRBJ2-6	TRBD1	-	TGTGCCAGCAGCCCTATCGGACAGGGGGCGCTTGGGGCCAACGTCCTGACTTTC	CASSPIGQGALGANVLTF
TRBV7-2	TRBJ1-2	-	-	TGTGCCAGCAGCCCCCGAGGGGGGTTCTATGGCTACACCTTC	CASSPRGGFYGYTF
TRBV10-3	TRBJ1-4	-	-	TGTGCCATCAGTGAAAGTGGGGGACACGCGAATGAAAAACTGTTTTTT	CAISESGGHANEKLFF
TRBV6-5	TRBJ1-2	-	once	TGTGCCAGCAGTTACTCCCGGGGCATGGACACGGGCTACACCTTC	CASSYSRGMDTGYTF
TRBV19	TRBJ2-1	TRBD1	-	TGTGCCAGTAGTTTTGGGACAGGGGGCCATGAGCAGTTCTTC	CASSFGTGGHEQFF
TRBV30	TRBJ1-3	TRBD1	-	TGTGCCGGCGACAGGGTGGGGCCCTCGGCCATATATTTT	CAGDRVGPSAIYF